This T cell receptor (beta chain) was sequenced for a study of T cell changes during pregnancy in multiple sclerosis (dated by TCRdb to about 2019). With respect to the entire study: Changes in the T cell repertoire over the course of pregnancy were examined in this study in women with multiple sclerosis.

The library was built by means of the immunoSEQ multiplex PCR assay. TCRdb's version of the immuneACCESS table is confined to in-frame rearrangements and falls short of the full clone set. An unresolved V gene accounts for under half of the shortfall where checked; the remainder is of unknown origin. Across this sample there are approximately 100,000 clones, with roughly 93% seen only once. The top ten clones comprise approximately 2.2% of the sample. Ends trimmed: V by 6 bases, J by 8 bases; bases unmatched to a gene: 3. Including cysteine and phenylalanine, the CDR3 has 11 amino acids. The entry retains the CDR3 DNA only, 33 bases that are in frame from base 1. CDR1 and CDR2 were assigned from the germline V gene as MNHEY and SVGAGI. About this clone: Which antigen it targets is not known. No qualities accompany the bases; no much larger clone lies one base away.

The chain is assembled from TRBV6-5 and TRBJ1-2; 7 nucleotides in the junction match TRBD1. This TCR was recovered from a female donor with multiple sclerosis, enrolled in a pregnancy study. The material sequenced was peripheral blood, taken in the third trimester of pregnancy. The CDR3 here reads CASRGTAGYTF. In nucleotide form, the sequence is TGTGCCAGCAGGGGGACAGCGGGCTACACCTTC.